The 18 T cell receptor beta chains presented below share a single source sample, sequenced in a study of T cell responses to AZD1222 COVID-19 vaccine. Assay used: immunoSEQ multiplex PCR; TCRdb lists only in-frame clones, some missing. The table has 110,000 or so clones, approximately 90% seen once. The starting material was peripheral blood, obtained 28 days after the second AZD1222 dose. Receptors were obtained from an adult who received the AZD1222 COVID-19 vaccine.

This clone appeared a few times. The J gene is TRBJ2-1, the V gene TRBV4-3, with 11 nucleotides matching TRBD1. V gave up 4 bases and J gave up 6 bases; unmatched junction bases: 5. CDR1 is LGHNA and CDR2 is YSLEER in the germline V gene. The CDR3 has 15 residues. The CDR3 reads CASSLGTGGFNEQFF. DNA for the CDR3: TGCGCCAGCAGCCTTGGGACAGGGGGTTTCAATGAGCAGTTCTTC.

The CDR3 loop reads CASSRIFGVNYGYTF. CDR3 in DNA: TGTGCCAGCAGTCGTATTTTTGGGGTTAACTATGGCTACACCTTC. This chain links TRBV27 with TRBJ1-2; D call uncertain. The CDR3 extends over 15 amino acids. Germline V gives CDR1 MNHEY, CDR2 SMNVEV (reference sequence). The V end was cut by 5 bases, the J end by 1 base, with 14 bases between.

This clone was seen a few times. The chain has TRBV3-1 (or the pseudogene TRBV3-2) and TRBJ2-7; D may be TRBD1 (6 bases). V lost 2 bases and J 5 bases, leaving 16 bases between the germline ends. Germline V gene data show CDR1 as LGHDT and CDR2 as YNNKEL (reference sequence). The CDR3 sequence is 15 residues long. The CDR3 here is CASSQFGGGFDEQYF. In nucleotides, the CDR3 is TGTGCCAGCAGCCAATTTGGGGGCGGTTTTGACGAGCAGTACTTC.

The CDR3 reads CASRGTITGELFF. Here the CDR3 DNA reads TGCGCCAGCAGGGGGACGATCACCGGGGAGCTGTTTTTT. This chain links TRBV10-1 with TRBJ2-2; the D call may be TRBD1 or TRBD2 (5 bases each). CDR1 is WNHNN and CDR2 is SYGVQD in the germline V gene (reference sequence). This CDR3 contains 13 residues. With 6 bases removed from V and 4 bases from J, the gap between germline ends came to 9 bases.

The chain couples TRBV5-6 to TRBJ2-1; TRBD1 might be the D (5 bases). V lost 1 base and J 6 bases, leaving 14 bases between the germline ends. The CDR3 consists of 15 residues. Germline lookup yields CDR1 SGHDT and CDR2 YYEEEE. CDR3 protein: CASSLYGALVNEQFF. In nucleotides, the CDR3 is TGTGCCAGCAGCTTGTATGGGGCATTGGTCAATGAGCAGTTCTTC.

V usage is TRBV1 and J usage is TRBJ1-5; the table assigns TRBD1, which was not confirmed against the DNA. TRBV1 is tagged as a pseudogene. CDR3 size: 18 residues. The CDR3 DNA reads TGCACCAGCAGCCCGACAGGGGCCGCTGATATATTGAATCAGCCCCAGCATTTT. Translation: CTSSPTGAADILNQPQHF.

The chain carries TRBV5-1 and TRBJ2-7, with a possible D match to TRBD2 (6 bases). The V end was cut by 4 bases, the J end by 4 bases, with 15 bases between. Germline lookup yields CDR1 SGHRS and CDR2 YFSETQ. This CDR3 has 14 amino acids. This chain's CDR3 is CASSVTGEGYEQYF. For the CDR3, the DNA is TGCGCCAGCAGCGTAACGGGAGAGGGGTACGAGCAGTACTTC. Using reference TRBV5-1 and TRBJ2-7 for the parts outside the CDR3, the full variable domain is KAGVTQTPRYLIKTRGQQVTLSCSPISGHRSVSWYQQTPGQGLQFLFEYFSETQRNKGNFPGRFSGRQFSNSRSEMNVSTLELGDSALYLCASSVTGEGYEQYFGPGTRLTVT.

The chain carries TRBV6-5 and TRBJ1-5; TRBD1 agrees at 9 bases. The junction had 3 bases not matched to a gene; V was cut back by 5 bases and J by 1 base. The CDR3 is 15 amino acids. The germline V gene encodes CDR1 MNHEY and CDR2 SVGAGI. CDR3 bases: TGTGCCAGCAGTACAGGGGGCGGAAGCAATCAGCCCCAGCATTTT. Translated, it gives CASSTGGGSNQPQHF.

This clone has only one observation. The rearrangement links TRBV2 to TRBJ2-7, with TRBD1 matching over 7 bases. There are 17 residues in the CDR3. V lost 3 bases to trimming and J lost 3 bases; unmatched junction nucleotides: 14. From germline, CDR1 is SNHLY and CDR2 FYNNEI. CDR3: CASSDLISLRGHYEQYF. For the CDR3, the DNA is TGTGCCAGCAGTGATTTAATTTCTTTAAGGGGGCACTACGAGCAGTACTTC.

This clone was counted between two and nine times. The genes are TRBV6-5 and TRBJ1-3, with a tentative D call TRBD1 (6 bases). CDR1 is MNHEY, CDR2 SVGAGI, per germline. The CDR3 extends over 15 amino acids. V was trimmed by 6 bases and J by 0 bases, leaving 12 bases between them. This chain's CDR3 is CASRRQVNSGNTIYF. DNA for the CDR3: TGTGCCAGCAGACGACAGGTCAACTCTGGAAACACCATATATTTT.

The chain recombines TRBV7-9 with TRBJ2-1, with TRBD2 matching 8 bases. Unmatched junction bases numbered 11, after V lost 1 base and J lost 0 bases. CDR3 size: 19 residues. Germline V gene data show CDR1 as SEHNR and CDR2 as FQNEAQ (reference sequence). CDR3 in DNA: TGTGCCAGCAGCTTAGATTACGGGCTAGCGGGTAGCTCCTACAATGAGCAGTTCTTC. It is translated as CASSLDYGLAGSSYNEQFF.

This clone has just one count. The rearrangement uses TRBV30 and TRBJ1-1, with D unclear. This CDR3 has 14 amino acids. Trimming cost V 3 bases and J 4 bases, with 15 bases left between them. Germline V CDR1 and CDR2: GTSNPN, SVGIG (reference sequence). CDR3 in DNA: TGTGCCTGGAGGCGCAATGGGAAAAGCACTGAAGCTTTCTTT. Its translation is CAWRRNGKSTEAFF.

This clone was seen just once. The chain couples TRBV19 to TRBJ1-5; D call uncertain. This CDR3 is built from 15 residues. The V end was cut by 1 base, the J end by 1 base, with 8 bases between. Per germline, CDR1 LNHDA and CDR2 SQIVND (reference sequence). DNA for the CDR3: TGTGCCAGTAGTATAGCAAGGGTCAGCAATCAGCCCCAGCATTTT. This gives the protein CASSIARVSNQPQHF.

The chain couples TRBV2 to TRBJ1-3, with D uncertain. The germline V gene has CDR1 SNHLY and CDR2 FYNNEI. The CDR3 has 12 residues. Deletions cut 3 bases from V and 5 bases from J, with 5 bases between. The CDR3 loop reads CASSEARNTIYF. DNA for the CDR3: TGTGCCAGCAGTGAGGCACGAAACACCATATATTTT. Supplemented by reference TRBV2 and TRBJ1-3, the full variable domain reads EPEVTQTPSHQVTQMGQEVILRCVPISNHLYFYWYRQILGQKVEFLVSFYNNEISEKSEIFDDQFSVERPDGSNFTLKIRSTKLEDSAMYFCASSEARNTIYFGEGSWLTVV.

This CDR3 reads CASRTGAGYGYTF. In DNA form, the CDR3 reads TGTGCCAGCAGGACAGGGGCGGGGTATGGCTACACCTTC. The J gene is TRBJ1-2, the V gene TRBV5-6, with 8 bases identical to TRBD1. V was clipped by 5 bases and J by 5 bases; unmatched bases: 5. Germline values: CDR1 SGHDT, CDR2 YYEEEE. This CDR3 region has 13 residues. The full variable domain, completed using reference TRBV5-6 and TRBJ1-2, is DAGVTQSPTHLIKTRGQQVTLRCSPKSGHDTVSWYQQALGQGPQFIFQYYEEEERQRGNFPDRFSGHQFPNYSSELNVNALLLGDSALYLCASRTGAGYGYTFGSGTRLTVV.

The sample holds one count of this clone. The chain joins TRBV7-9 to TRBJ2-2, with TRBD1 matching over 8 bases. V lost 5 bases, J lost 6 bases, and 8 bases stayed unmatched. In germline, CDR1 is SEHNR, CDR2 FQNEAQ (reference sequence). The CDR3 loop spans 15 amino acids. CDR3 bases: TGTGCCAGCAGCCTTGACAGGGGTCGGCCCGGGGAGCTGTTTTTT. Residues: CASSLDRGRPGELFF.

This clone turned up a few times. CDR3 in amino acids: CASKAGDHGYTF. In DNA form, the CDR3 reads TGTGCCAGCAAGGCAGGGGACCATGGCTACACCTTC. The chain joins TRBV6-5 to TRBJ1-2; weak D call: TRBD1 (6 bases). V shed 7 bases and J shed 6 bases, with 12 bases lying between them. This CDR3 comprises 12 residues. Germline V gene data show CDR1 as MNHEY and CDR2 as SVGAGI.

The chain employs TRBV18 and TRBJ1-6, with D possibly TRBD1 on 6 matching bases. This CDR3 is built from 13 residues. The V and J ends lost 2 bases and 10 bases respectively, with 9 bases between them. CDR1 is KGHSH, CDR2 LQKENI, per germline. CDR3 protein: CASSPNRDSPLHF. CDR3 bases: TGTGCCAGCTCACCAAACAGGGACTCACCCCTCCACTTT. Full variable domain (rest looked up from reference TRBV18 and TRBJ1-6): NAGVMQNPRHLVRRRGQEARLRCSPMKGHSHVYWYRQLPEEGLKFMVYLQKENIIDESGMPKERFSAEFPKEGPSILRIQQVVRGDSAAYFCASSPNRDSPLHFGNGTRLTVT.